The rows below give T cell receptor beta chains drawn from one sample of a study of blood T cell repertoires in COVID-19. Repertoires were generated with immunoSEQ multiplex PCR, while TCRdb's copy carries only in-frame clones and drops some. The sample holds about 76,000 clones, around 85% seen once. The sample was peripheral blood. These receptors all come from a man aged 25 to 40 with acute or convalescent COVID-19. CDR3s include the opening cysteine and the closing phenylalanine or tryptophan. A D gene is named only where the DNA matches it firmly.

cdr3_aa,v_call,j_call,d_call
CASSQGGGRFLAGELFF,TRBV4-2,TRBJ2-2,TRBD2
CASSMDGANQPQHF,TRBV5-1,TRBJ1-5,.
CSVEELSGTEAFF,TRBV29-1,TRBJ1-1,.
CAWTPLTGSGNTIYF,TRBV30,TRBJ1-3,TRBD1
CASSSPSRGGQGKFYEQYF,TRBV7-2,TRBJ2-7,TRBD1
CATSKLGTGFGYTF,TRBV15,TRBJ1-2,.
CASSLVSAGGPFEQYF,TRBV11-2,TRBJ2-7,TRBD2
CASSVQGDYGYTF,TRBV7-9,TRBJ1-2,TRBD1
CASSGRGVAGSADTQYF,TRBV7-9,TRBJ2-3,.
CASRSMDSDYGYTF,TRBV7-2,TRBJ1-2,.
CASSRSGIGETQYF,TRBV2,TRBJ2-5,TRBD2
CASRGRTGLRDTQYF,TRBV2,TRBJ2-3,TRBD1
CASRVQRGSYEQYF,TRBV5-1,TRBJ2-7,TRBD2
CASSSGGQPTQYF,TRBV5-1,TRBJ2-3,.
CAWYSGRLGPGELFF,TRBV30,TRBJ2-2,TRBD2
CASSPPVSATNEKLFF,TRBV4-1,TRBJ1-4,.
CASSSRGQTGQTQETQYF,TRBV5-1,TRBJ2-5,TRBD1
CASSPRPGQGDEKLFF,TRBV5-1,TRBJ1-4,TRBD1
CASRRSQNYGYTF,TRBV12-3/TRBV12-4,TRBJ1-2,.
CASSLTPSGSTDTQYF,TRBV7-8,TRBJ2-3,TRBD2
CSASPGSEKLFF,TRBV20-1,TRBJ1-4,.
CASSFRDRGHNEQFF,TRBV28,TRBJ2-1,TRBD1
CASSLDWGVRGYTF,TRBV28,TRBJ1-2,.
CASSPSTGENYGYTF,TRBV28,TRBJ1-2,TRBD1
CASSLSNRGQGSGSNEQFF,TRBV27,TRBJ2-1,.
CASSFTYGDTQYF,TRBV5-1,TRBJ2-3,.
CAISAQSHNEQFF,TRBV10-3,TRBJ2-1,.
CASSHRGQSTEAFF,TRBV27,TRBJ1-1,TRBD1
CASSQVGGVGSSGNTIYF,TRBV4-2,TRBJ1-3,.
CASSFGYGIGHNEQFF,TRBV28,TRBJ2-1,.